This is a list of T cell receptor beta chains from one sample in a study of blood T cell repertoires in COVID-19. This table comes from immunoSEQ multiplex PCR, and its TCRdb copy is limited to in-frame clones, with some not included. This table holds 200,000 to 300,000 clones, over 85% found once. The material sequenced was PBMCs or T cells enriched from blood (not recorded which). The receptors here all came from a woman aged 25-40 years with acute COVID-19. CDR3s include the opening cysteine and the closing phenylalanine or tryptophan. A D gene is named only where the DNA matches it firmly.

>TRBD2|TRBV5-4|TRBJ2-2
CASSLDIRGDTGELFF
>TRBD1|TRBV6-5|TRBJ1-2
CASSYRQGYGYTF
>-|TRBV6-5|TRBJ2-7
CASSRRTRASYEQYF
>TRBD1|TRBV10-3|TRBJ1-3
CAISGLQGAVNTIYF
>-|TRBV5-1|TRBJ2-7
CASSLIGSSYEQYF
>-|TRBV28|TRBJ2-4
CASSSPEPSSVAKNIQYF
>-|TRBV6-2/TRBV6-3|TRBJ2-1
CASSYSILGPFLGNEQFF
>-|TRBV24-1|TRBJ2-2
CATSVRYTGELFF
>TRBD2|TRBV6-1|TRBJ2-3
CASSESGGRTDTQYF
>-|TRBV13|TRBJ2-3
CASSLHSGYRTDTQYF
>-|TRBV6-5|TRBJ1-1
CASMATASGTEAFF
>-|TRBV5-8|TRBJ1-5
CASSPRGGRHNQPQHF
>TRBD1|TRBV5-1|TRBJ2-6
CASSNLQGAGANVLTF
>-|TRBV5-1|TRBJ2-7
CASSTDSAYEQYF
>TRBD2|TRBV5-4|TRBJ2-1
CASSFTSGFYNEQFF
>-|TRBV28|TRBJ2-3
CASSLLAPTDTQYF
>TRBD2|TRBV6-4|TRBJ2-1
CASSDPRAGGHNEQFF
>-|TRBV12-5|TRBJ2-1
CASGPDGSSYNEQFF
>TRBD1|TRBV2|TRBJ2-7
CASSATQGGHHEQYF
>-|TRBV7-9|TRBJ1-5
CASSASGSQPQHF
>-|TRBV25-1|TRBJ1-6
CASTPGGGDSPLHF
>TRBD1|TRBV30|TRBJ2-2
CALGQGRDTGELFF
>-|TRBV25-1|TRBJ1-2
CASRSTGTNYGYTF
>TRBD1|TRBV6-5|TRBJ2-1
CASSYWGQGRYNEQFF
>-|TRBV19|TRBJ1-2
CASSIDSYYGYTF
>TRBD1|TRBV7-3|TRBJ2-5
CASSPLGTVQETQYF
>TRBD1|TRBV28|TRBJ1-5
CASSPGTGRGQPQHF
>TRBD2|TRBV6-2/TRBV6-3|TRBJ2-7
CASSYYAGAGGPTYEQYF
>TRBD2|TRBV6-4|TRBJ2-1
CASSAGASGWLGSYNEQFF
>TRBD2|TRBV9|TRBJ2-2
CASSPRGGEKGELFF
>-|TRBV3-1/TRBV3-2|TRBJ1-5
CASSQDWAGSSSNQPQHF
>-|TRBV5-6|TRBJ2-4
CASSLSRLEGIQYF
>-|TRBV11-3|TRBJ1-1
CASSPGPYGAEAFF
>-|TRBV28|TRBJ2-7
CASSSPRRETYEQYF
>TRBD1|TRBV4-3|TRBJ2-7
CASSQDRLTTYEQYF
>-|TRBV3-1/TRBV3-2|TRBJ2-7
CASSHLDYEQYF
>-|TRBV14|TRBJ1-6
CASSQSDTYNSPLHF
>TRBD1|TRBV10-1|TRBJ2-7
CASSGQGFGEQYF
>TRBD2|TRBV11-1|TRBJ2-7
CASSQLGLAVPYEQYF
>-|TRBV5-6|TRBJ2-2
CASSATGLDTGELFF
>TRBD1|TRBV7-2|TRBJ2-2
CASGDRGFGELFF
>-|TRBV10-2|TRBJ2-2
CASSDVGVNTGELFF
>-|TRBV19|TRBJ2-1
CASSTGNSYNEQFF
>TRBD1|TRBV5-1|TRBJ1-2
CASSYETGFYGYTF
>-|TRBV4-1|TRBJ2-7
CASSPDRILYEQYF
>TRBD1|TRBV5-1|TRBJ2-3
CASSLVGTGRTDTQYF
>TRBD2|TRBV28|TRBJ2-2
CASSLRGGKTANTGELFF
>-|TRBV4-2|TRBJ1-4
CASSQAPKGVDGKLFF
>-|TRBV4-1|TRBJ1-1
CASSGESNTEAFF
>TRBD2|TRBV18|TRBJ2-6
CASSPFAGGFSGANVLTF
>-|TRBV2|TRBJ1-1
CASSWGEGNTEAFF
>-|TRBV3-1/TRBV3-2|TRBJ2-3
CASSQGRGGDTQYF
>TRBD1|TRBV5-5|TRBJ1-4
CASGRTGANEKLFF
>-|TRBV5-5|TRBJ1-6
CASSSGQGLSNSPLHF